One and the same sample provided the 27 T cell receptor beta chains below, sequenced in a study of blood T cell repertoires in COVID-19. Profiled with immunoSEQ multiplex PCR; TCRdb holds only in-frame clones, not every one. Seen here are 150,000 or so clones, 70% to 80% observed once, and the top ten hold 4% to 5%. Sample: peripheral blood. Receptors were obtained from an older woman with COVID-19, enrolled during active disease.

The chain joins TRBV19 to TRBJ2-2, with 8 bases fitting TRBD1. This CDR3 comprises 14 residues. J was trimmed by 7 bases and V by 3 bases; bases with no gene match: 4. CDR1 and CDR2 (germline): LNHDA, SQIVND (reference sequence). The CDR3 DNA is TGTGCCAGTAGTATGAACAGGGGGATCGGGGAGCTGTTTTTT. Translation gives CASSMNRGIGELFF.

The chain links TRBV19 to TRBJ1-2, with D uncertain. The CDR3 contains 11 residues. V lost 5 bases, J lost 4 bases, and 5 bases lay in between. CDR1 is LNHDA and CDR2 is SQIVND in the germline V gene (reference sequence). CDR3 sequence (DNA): TGTGCCAGTAGTCTCTCCTATGGCTACACCTTC. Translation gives CASSLSYGYTF.

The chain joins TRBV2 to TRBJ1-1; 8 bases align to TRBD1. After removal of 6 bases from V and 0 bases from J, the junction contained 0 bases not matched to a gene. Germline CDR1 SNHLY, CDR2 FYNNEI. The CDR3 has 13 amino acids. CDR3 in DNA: TGTGCCAGCAGGGACAGGGTGAACACTGAAGCTTTCTTT. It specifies CASRDRVNTEAFF.

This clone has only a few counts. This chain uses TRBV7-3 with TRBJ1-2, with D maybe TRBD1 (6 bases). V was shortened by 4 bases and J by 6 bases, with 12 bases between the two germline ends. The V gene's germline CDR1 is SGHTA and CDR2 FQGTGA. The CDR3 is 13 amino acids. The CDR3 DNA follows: TGTGCCAGCAGCTCTGGGACAACCGATGGCTACACCTTC. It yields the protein CASSSGTTDGYTF.

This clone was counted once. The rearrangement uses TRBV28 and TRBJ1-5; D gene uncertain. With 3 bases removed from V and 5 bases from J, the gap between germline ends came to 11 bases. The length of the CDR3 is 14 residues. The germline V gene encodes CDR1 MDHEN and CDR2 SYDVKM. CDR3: CASSLFKRDQPQHF. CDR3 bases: TGTGCCAGCAGTTTGTTTAAGAGGGATCAGCCCCAGCATTTT.

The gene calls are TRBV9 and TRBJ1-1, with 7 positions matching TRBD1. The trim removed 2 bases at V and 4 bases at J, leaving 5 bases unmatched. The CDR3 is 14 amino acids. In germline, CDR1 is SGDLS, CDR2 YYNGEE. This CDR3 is CASSVTGEVTEAFF. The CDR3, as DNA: TGTGCCAGCAGCGTTACAGGGGAAGTCACTGAAGCTTTCTTT. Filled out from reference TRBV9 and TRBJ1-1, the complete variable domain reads DSGVTQTPKHLITATGQRVTLRCSPRSGDLSVYWYQQSLDQGLQFLIQYYNGEERAKGNILERFSAQQFPDLHSELNLSSLELGDSALYFCASSVTGEVTEAFFGQGTRLTVV.

CDR3 loop: CASSRTGSSYNSPLHF. CDR3 bases: TGTGCCAGCAGCCGGACAGGGAGCTCCTATAATTCACCCCTCCACTTT. The gene calls are TRBV7-2 and TRBJ1-6, with TRBD1 identical over 8 bases. The V gene end was trimmed by 5 bases and the J gene end by 0 bases; junction bases not matched to a gene: 3. Germline-derived CDR1 and CDR2 are SGHTA and FQGNSA. The CDR3 covers 16 residues.

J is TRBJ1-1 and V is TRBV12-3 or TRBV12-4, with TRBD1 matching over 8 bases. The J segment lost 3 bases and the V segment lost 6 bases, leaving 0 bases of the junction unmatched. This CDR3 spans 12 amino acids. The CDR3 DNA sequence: TGTGCCAGCAGGGGACAGGACACTGAAGCTTTCTTT. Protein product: CASRGQDTEAFF.

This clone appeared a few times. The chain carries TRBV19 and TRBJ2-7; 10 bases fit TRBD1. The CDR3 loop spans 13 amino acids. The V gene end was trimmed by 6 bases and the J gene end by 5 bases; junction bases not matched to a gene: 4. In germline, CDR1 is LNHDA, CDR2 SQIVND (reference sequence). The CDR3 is CASRYGQGDEQYF. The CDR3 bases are TGTGCCAGTAGATACGGACAGGGGGACGAGCAGTACTTC.

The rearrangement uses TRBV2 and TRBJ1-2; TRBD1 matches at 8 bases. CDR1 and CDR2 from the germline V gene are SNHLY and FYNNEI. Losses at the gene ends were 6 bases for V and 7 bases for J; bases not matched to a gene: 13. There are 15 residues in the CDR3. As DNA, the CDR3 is TGTGCCAGCAGCGCAACACAGGGGGGATTAGGTGGCTACACCTTC. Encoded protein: CASSATQGGLGGYTF.

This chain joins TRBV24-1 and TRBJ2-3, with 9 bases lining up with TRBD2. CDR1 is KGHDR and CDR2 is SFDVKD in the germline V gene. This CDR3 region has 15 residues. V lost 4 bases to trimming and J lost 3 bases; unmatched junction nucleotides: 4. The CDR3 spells CATSENSGGTDTQYF. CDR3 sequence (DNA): TGTGCCACCAGTGAAAACAGCGGGGGGACAGATACGCAGTATTTT.

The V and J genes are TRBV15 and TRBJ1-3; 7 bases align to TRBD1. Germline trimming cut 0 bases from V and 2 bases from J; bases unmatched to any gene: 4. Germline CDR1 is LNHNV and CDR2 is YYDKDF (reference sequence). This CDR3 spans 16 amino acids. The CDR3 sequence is CATSRDVRGPGNTIYF. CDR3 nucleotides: TGTGCCACCAGCAGAGATGTGAGGGGGCCTGGAAACACCATATATTTT.

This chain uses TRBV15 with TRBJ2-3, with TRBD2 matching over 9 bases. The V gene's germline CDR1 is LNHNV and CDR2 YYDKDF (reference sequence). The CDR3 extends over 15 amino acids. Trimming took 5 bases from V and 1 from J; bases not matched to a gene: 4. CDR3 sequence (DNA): TGTGCCACCAGCCATCGGACTAGCGGCACAGATACGCAGTATTTT. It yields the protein CATSHRTSGTDTQYF.

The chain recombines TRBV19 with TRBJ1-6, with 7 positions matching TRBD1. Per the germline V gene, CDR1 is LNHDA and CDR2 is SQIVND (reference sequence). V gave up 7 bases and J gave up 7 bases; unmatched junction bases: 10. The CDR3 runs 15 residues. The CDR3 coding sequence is TGTGCCAGTACCGCCCAGGGACAGAACAATTCACCCCTCCACTTT. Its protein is CASTAQGQNNSPLHF. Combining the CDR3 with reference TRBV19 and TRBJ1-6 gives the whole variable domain DGGITQSPKYLFRKEGQNVTLSCEQNLNHDAMYWYRQDPGQGLRLIYYSQIVNDFQKGDIAEGYSVSREKKESFPLTVTSAQKNPTAFYLCASTAQGQNNSPLHFGNGTRLTVT.

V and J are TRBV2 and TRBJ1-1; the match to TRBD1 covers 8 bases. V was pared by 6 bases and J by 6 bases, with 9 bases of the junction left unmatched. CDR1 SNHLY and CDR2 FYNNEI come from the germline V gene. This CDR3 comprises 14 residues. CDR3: CASRTGDPSAEAFF. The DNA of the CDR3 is TGTGCCAGCAGGACAGGGGACCCCTCCGCTGAAGCTTTCTTT.

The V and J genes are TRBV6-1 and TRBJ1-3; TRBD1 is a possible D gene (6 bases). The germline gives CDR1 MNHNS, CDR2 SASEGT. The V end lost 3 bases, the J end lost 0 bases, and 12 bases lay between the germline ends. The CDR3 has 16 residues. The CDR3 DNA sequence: TGTGCCAGCAGTGAGTTGGGAGGGGGCTCTGGAAACACCATATATTTT. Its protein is CASSELGGGSGNTIYF.

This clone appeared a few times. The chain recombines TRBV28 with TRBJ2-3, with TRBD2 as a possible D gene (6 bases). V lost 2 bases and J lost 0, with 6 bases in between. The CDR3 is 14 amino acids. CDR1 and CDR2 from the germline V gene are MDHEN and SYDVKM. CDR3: CASSLGGSTDTQYF. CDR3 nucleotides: TGTGCCAGCAGTTTAGGGGGGAGCACAGATACGCAGTATTTT.

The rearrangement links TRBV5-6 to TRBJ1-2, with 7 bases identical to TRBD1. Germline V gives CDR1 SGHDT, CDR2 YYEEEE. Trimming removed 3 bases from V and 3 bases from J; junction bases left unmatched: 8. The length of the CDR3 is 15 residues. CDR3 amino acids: CASSYDRAGDYGYTF. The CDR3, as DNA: TGTGCCAGCAGCTACGACAGGGCAGGTGACTATGGCTACACCTTC. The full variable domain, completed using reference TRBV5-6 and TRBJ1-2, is DAGVTQSPTHLIKTRGQQVTLRCSPKSGHDTVSWYQQALGQGPQFIFQYYEEEERQRGNFPDRFSGHQFPNYSSELNVNALLLGDSALYLCASSYDRAGDYGYTFGSGTRLTVV.

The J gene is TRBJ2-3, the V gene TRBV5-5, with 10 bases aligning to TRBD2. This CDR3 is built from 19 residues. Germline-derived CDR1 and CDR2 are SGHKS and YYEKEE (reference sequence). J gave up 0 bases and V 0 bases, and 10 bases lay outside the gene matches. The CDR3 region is CASSLVVAGGFLSTDTQYF. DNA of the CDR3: TGTGCCAGCAGCTTGGTGGTAGCGGGGGGCTTTCTTAGCACAGATACGCAGTATTTT.

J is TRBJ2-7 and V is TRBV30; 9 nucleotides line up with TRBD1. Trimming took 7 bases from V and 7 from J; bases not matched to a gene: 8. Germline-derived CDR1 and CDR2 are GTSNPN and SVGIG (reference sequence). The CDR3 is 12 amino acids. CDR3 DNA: TGTGCCTATGAACAGGGGGCAGGGGAGCAGTACTTC. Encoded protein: CAYEQGAGEQYF.

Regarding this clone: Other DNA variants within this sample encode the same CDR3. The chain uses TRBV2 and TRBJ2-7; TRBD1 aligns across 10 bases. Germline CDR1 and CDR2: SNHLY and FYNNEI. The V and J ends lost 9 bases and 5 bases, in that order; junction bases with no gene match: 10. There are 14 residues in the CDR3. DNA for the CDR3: TGTGCCAGTAGGGACAGGGGATCCCCCCACGAGCAGTACTTC. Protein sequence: CASRDRGSPHEQYF.

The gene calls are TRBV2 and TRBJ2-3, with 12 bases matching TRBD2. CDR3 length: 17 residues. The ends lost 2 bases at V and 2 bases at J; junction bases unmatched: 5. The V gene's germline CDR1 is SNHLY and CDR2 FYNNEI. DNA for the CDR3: TGTGCCAGCAGTGAAACTCCTAGCGGGGGGGCCACAGATACGCAGTATTTT. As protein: CASSETPSGGATDTQYF.

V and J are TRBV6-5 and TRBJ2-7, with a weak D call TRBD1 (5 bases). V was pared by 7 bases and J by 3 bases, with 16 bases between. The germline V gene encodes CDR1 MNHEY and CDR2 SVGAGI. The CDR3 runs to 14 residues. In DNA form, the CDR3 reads TGTGCCAGCAAGGACACTGGATTCGACTACGAGCAGTACTTC. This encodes CASKDTGFDYEQYF.

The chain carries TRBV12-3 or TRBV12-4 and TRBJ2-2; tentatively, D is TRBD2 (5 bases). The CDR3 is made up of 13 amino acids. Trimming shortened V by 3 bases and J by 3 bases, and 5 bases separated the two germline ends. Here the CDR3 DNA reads TGTGCCAGCAGTTTCGGGGACACCGGGGAGCTGTTTTTT. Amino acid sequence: CASSFGDTGELFF.

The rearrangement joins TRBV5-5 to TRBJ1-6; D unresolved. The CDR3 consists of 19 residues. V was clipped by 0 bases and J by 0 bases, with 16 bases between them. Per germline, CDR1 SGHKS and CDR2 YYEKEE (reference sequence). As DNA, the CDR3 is TGTGCCAGCAGCTTGGTGGTGGGCACCCCAAGCTCCTATAATTCACCCCTCCACTTT. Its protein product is CASSLVVGTPSSYNSPLHF. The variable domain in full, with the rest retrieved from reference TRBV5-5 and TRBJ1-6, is DAGVTQSPTHLIKTRGQQVTLRCSPISGHKSVSWYQQVLGQGPQFIFQYYEKEERGRGNFPDRFSARQFPNYSSELNVNALLLGDSALYLCASSLVVGTPSSYNSPLHFGNGTRLTVT.

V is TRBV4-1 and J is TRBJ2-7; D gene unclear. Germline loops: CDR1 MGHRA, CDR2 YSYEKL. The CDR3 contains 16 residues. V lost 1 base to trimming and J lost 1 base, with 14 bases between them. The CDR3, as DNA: TGCGCCAGCAGCCAAGGTTCAGGCAGGTATTCCTACGAGCAGTACTTC. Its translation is CASSQGSGRYSYEQYF.

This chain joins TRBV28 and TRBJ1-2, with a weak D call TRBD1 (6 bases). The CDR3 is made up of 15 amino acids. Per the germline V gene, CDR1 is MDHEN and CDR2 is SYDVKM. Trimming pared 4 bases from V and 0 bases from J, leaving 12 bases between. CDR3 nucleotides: TGTGCCAGCAGTTCTACAGGGTTAACTAACTATGGCTACACCTTC. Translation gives CASSSTGLTNYGYTF.